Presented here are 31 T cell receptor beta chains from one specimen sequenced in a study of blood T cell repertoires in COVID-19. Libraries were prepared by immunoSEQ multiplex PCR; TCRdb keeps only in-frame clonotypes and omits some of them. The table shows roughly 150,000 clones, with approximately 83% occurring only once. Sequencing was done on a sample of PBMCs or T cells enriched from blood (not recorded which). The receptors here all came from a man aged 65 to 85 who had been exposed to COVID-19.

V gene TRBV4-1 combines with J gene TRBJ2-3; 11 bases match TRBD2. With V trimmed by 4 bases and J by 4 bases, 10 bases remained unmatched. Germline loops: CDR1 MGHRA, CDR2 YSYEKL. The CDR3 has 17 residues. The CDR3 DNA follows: TGCGCCAGCAGCCCCGGGTTAGTTAGCGGGGGGGCAGATACGCAGTATTTT. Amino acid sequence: CASSPGLVSGGADTQYF.

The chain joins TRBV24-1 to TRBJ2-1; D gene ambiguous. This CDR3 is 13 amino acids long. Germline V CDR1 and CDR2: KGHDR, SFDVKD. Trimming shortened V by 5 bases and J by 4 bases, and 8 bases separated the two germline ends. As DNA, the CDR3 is TGTGCCACCAGTGCTGTCGGGTACAATGAGCAGTTCTTC. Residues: CATSAVGYNEQFF.

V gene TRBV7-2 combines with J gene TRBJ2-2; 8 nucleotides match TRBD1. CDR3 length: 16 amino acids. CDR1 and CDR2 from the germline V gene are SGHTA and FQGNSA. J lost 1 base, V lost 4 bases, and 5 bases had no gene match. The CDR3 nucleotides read TGTGCCAGCAGCTCAGGACAGGGTTTGAACACCGGGGAGCTGTTTTTT. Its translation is CASSSGQGLNTGELFF.

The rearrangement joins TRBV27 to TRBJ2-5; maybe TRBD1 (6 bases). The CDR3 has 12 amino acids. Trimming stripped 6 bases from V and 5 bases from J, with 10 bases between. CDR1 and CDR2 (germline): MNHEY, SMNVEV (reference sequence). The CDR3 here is CASSLTGETQYF. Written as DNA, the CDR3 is TGTGCCAGCAGCCTCACAGGGGAGACCCAGTACTTC.

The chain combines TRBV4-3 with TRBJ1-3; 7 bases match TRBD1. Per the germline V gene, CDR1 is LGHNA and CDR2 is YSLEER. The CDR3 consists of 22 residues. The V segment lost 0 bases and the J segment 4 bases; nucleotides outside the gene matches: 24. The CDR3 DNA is TGCGCCAGCAGCCAAGATCTTCCCCTCGAAGGACGACAGGGCTTTGACGGAAACACCATATATTTT. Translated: CASSQDLPLEGRQGFDGNTIYF.

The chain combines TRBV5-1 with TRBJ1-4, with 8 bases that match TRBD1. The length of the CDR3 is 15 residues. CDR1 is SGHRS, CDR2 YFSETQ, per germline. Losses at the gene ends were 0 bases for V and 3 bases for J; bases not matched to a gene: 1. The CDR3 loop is CASSLGTGSNEKLFF. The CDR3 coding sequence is TGCGCCAGCAGCTTGGGGACAGGGTCTAATGAAAAACTGTTTTTT.

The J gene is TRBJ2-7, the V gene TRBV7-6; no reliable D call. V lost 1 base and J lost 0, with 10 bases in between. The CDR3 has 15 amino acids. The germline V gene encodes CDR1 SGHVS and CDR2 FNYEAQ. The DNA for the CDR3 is TGTGCCAGCAGCTTAGTGGCGGAAGCCTCCTACGAGCAGTACTTC. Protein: CASSLVAEASYEQYF. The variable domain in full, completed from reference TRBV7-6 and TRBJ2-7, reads GAGVSQSPRYKVTKRGQDVALRCDPISGHVSLYWYRQALGQGPEFLTYFNYEAQQDKSGLPNDRFSAERPEGSISTLTIQRTEQRDSAMYRCASSLVAEASYEQYFGPGTRLTVT.

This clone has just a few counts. In DNA, the CDR3 is TGTGCCAGCAGTCTTGCAGGGGTAGAGCAGTACTTC. Residues: CASSLAGVEQYF. The V call is TRBV27, the J call TRBJ2-7, with D perhaps TRBD1 (6 bases). Germline CDR1 MNHEY, CDR2 SMNVEV (reference sequence). The germline V and J ends were trimmed by 5 bases and 7 bases, with 12 bases remaining between them. The CDR3 has 12 residues.

The CDR3 is CASSPNLGEASEAFF. The CDR3 nucleotides are TGTGCCAGCAGTCCCAACCTCGGGGAAGCCTCTGAAGCTTTCTTT. This rearrangement joins TRBV3-1 (or the pseudogene TRBV3-2) to TRBJ1-1; the D is unclear. Trimming removed 6 bases at V and 6 bases at J, with 20 bases between. Germline CDR1 and CDR2: LGHDT and YNNKEL (reference sequence). This CDR3 contains 15 residues.

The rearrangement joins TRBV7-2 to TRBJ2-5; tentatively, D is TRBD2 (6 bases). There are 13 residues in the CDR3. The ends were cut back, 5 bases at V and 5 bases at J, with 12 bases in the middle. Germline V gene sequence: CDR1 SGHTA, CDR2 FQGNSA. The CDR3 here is CASSTGRGETQYF. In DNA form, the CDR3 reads TGTGCCAGCAGCACGGGCCGGGGGGAGACCCAGTACTTC.

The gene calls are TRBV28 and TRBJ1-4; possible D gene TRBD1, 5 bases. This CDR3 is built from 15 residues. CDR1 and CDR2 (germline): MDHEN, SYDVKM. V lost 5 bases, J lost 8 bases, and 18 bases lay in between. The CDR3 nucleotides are TGTGCCAGCAGTCCCCCCGGGGGGAGGAACGAAAAACTGTTTTTT. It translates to CASSPPGGRNEKLFF.

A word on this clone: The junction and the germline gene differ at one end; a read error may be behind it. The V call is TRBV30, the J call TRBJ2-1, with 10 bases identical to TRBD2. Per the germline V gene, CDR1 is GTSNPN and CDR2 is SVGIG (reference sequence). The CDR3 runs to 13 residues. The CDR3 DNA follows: TGTGCCCGGAGGCTAGCGGGAGACAATGAGCAGTTCTTC. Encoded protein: CARRLAGDNEQFF. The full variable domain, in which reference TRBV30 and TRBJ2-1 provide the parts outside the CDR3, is SQTIHQWPATLVQPVGSPLSLECTVEGTSNPNLYWYRQAAGRGLQLLFYSVGIGQISSEVPQNLSASRPQDRQFILSSKKLLLSDSGFYLCARRLAGDNEQFFGPGTRLTVL.

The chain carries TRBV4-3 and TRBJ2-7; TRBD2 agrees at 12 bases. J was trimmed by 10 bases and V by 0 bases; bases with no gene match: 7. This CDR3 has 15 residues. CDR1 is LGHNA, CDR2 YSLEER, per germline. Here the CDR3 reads CASSQDFRLAGEQYF. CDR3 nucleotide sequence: TGCGCCAGCAGCCAAGATTTCCGACTAGCGGGAGAACAGTACTTC.

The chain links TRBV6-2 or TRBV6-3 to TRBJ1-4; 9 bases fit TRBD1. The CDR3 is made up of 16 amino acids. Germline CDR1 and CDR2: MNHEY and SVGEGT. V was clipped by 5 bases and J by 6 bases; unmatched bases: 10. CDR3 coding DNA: TGTGCCAGCAGTGCCGTTACAGGGGGCGTGGATGAAAAACTGTTTTTT. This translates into CASSAVTGGVDEKLFF.

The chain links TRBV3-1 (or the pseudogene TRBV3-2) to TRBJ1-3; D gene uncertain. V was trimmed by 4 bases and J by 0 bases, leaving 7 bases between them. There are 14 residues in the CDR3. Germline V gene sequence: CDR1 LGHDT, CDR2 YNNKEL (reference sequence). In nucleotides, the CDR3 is TGTGCCAGCAGCCCCAAGAGCTCTGGAAACACCATATATTTT. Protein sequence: CASSPKSSGNTIYF.

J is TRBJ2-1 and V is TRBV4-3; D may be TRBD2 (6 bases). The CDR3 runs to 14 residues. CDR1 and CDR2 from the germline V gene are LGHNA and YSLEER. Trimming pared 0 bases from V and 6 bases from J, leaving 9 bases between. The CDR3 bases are TGCGCCAGCAGCCAAGAGGGGGGAATCAATGAGCAGTTCTTC. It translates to CASSQEGGINEQFF.

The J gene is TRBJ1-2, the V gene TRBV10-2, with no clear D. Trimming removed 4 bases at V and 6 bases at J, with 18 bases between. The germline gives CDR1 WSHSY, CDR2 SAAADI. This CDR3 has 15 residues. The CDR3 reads CASSATGSNQNGYTF. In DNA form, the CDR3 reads TGCGCCAGCAGTGCGACTGGATCAAACCAAAATGGCTACACCTTC.

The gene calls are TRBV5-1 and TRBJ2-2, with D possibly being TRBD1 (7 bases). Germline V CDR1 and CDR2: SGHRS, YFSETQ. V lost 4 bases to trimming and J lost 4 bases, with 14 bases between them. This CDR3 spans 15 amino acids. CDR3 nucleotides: TGCGCCAGCAGCCAGGGGGAGGCTGGCACCGGGGAGCTGTTTTTT. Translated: CASSQGEAGTGELFF.

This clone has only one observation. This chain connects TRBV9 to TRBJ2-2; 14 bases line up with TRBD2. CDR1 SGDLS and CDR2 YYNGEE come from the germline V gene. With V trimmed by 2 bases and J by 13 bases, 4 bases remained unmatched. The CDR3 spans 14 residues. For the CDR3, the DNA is TGTGCCAGCAGCGTCGGGACTAGCGGGGGAACGCTGTTTTTT. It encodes CASSVGTSGGTLFF.

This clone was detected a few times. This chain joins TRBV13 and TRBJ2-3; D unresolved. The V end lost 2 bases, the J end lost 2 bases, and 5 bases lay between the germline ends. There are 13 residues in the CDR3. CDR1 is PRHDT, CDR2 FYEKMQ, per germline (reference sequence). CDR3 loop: CASSLRLTDTQYF. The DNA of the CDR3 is TGTGCCAGCAGCTTAAGACTCACAGATACGCAGTATTTT. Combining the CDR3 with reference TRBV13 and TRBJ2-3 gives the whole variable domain AAGVIQSPRHLIKEKRETATLKCYPIPRHDTVYWYQQGPGQDPQFLISFYEKMQSDKGSIPDRFSAQQFSDYHSELNMSSLELGDSALYFCASSLRLTDTQYFGPGTRLTVL.

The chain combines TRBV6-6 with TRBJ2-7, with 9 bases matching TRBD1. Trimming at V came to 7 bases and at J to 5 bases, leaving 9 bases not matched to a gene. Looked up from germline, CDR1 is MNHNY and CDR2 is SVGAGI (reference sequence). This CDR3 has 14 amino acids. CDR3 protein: CASTHVQGANEQYF. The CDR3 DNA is TGTGCCAGCACTCACGTACAGGGGGCCAACGAGCAGTACTTC.

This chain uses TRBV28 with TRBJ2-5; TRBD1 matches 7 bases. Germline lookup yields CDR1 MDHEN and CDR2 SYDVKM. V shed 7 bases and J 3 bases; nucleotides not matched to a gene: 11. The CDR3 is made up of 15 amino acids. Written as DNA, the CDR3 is TGTGCCAGCACCCCCACGACAGGGAGAGAAGAGACCCAGTACTTC. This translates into CASTPTTGREETQYF.

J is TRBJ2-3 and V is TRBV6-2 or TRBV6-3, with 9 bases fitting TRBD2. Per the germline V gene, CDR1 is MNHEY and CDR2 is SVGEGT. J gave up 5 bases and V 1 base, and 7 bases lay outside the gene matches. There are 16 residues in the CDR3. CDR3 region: CASSYLAGALIDTQYF. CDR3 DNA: TGTGCCAGCAGTTACTTAGCGGGGGCCCTCATAGATACGCAGTATTTT.

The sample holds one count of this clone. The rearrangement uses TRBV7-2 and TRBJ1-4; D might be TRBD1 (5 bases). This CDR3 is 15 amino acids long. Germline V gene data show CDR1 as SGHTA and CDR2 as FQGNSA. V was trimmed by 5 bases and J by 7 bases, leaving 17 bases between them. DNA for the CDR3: TGTGCCAGCAGCGAACATGGGGCGGCATCTGAAAAACTGTTTTTT. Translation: CASSEHGAASEKLFF.

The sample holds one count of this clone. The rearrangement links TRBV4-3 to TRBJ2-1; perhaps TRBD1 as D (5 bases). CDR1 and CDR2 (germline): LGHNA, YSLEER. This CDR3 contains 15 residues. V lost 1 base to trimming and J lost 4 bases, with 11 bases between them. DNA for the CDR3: TGCGCCAGCAGCCAAGTTTTGGGGCAGTACAATGAGCAGTTCTTC. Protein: CASSQVLGQYNEQFF.

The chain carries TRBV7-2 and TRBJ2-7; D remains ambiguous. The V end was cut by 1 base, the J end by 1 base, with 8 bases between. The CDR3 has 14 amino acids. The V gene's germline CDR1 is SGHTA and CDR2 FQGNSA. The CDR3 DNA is TGTGCCAGCAGCTTAGTCGGCGGATCCTACGAGCAGTACTTC. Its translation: CASSLVGGSYEQYF. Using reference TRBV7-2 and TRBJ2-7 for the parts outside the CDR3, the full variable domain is GAGVSQSPSNKVTEKGKDVELRCDPISGHTALYWYRQSLGQGLEFLIYFQGNSAPDKSGLPSDRFSAERTGGSVSTLTIQRTQQEDSAVYLCASSLVGGSYEQYFGPGTRLTVT.

This chain's CDR3 is CASSASTVNTEAFF. The CDR3 bases are TGTGCCAGCAGCGCGTCCACGGTGAACACTGAAGCTTTCTTT. The chain combines TRBV9 with TRBJ1-1; D remains ambiguous. This CDR3 region has 14 residues. Trimming removed 3 bases at V and 0 bases at J, with 9 bases between. Germline V CDR1 and CDR2: SGDLS, YYNGEE.

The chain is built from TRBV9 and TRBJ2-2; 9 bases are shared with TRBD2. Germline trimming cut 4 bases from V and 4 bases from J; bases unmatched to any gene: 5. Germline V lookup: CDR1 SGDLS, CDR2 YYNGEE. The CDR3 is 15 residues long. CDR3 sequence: CASSFSGSGTGELFF. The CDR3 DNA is TGTGCCAGCAGCTTTAGCGGGAGTGGCACCGGGGAGCTGTTTTTT. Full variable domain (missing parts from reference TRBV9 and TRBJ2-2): DSGVTQTPKHLITATGQRVTLRCSPRSGDLSVYWYQQSLDQGLQFLIQYYNGEERAKGNILERFSAQQFPDLHSELNLSSLELGDSALYFCASSFSGSGTGELFFGEGSRLTVL.

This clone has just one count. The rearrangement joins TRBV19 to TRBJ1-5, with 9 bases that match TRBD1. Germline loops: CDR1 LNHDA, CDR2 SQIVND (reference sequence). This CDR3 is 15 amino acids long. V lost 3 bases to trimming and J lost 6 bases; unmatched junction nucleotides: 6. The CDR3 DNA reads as TGTGCCAGTAGTATTACAGGGGGCGCGCGTCAGCCCCAGCATTTT. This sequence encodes CASSITGGARQPQHF.

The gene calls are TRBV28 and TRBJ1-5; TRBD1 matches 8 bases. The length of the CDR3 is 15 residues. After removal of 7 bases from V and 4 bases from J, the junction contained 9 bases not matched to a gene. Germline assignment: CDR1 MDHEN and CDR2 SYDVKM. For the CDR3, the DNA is TGTGCCAGCACCCAGGACAGGGTTCGGAATCAGCCCCAGCATTTT. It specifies CASTQDRVRNQPQHF.

CDR3 bases: TGCGCCAGCAGCTTGGGGTCGAGGCGTCAGGAGGAGGAGACCCAGTACTTC. Its translation is CASSLGSRRQEEETQYF. This rearrangement joins TRBV5-1 to TRBJ2-5, with D possibly matching TRBD2 (5 bases). Germline-derived CDR1 and CDR2 are SGHRS and YFSETQ. The CDR3 is 17 residues long. Trimming pared 0 bases from V and 5 bases from J, leaving 20 bases between.